This TCR beta chain appears in the sequencing data of a study of T cells in Graves' hyperthyroidism and ophthalmopathy. Overall study results and limits: Researchers found most expanded thyroid clonotypes above 0.001 in blood as well.

This clonotype has a handful of counts. Its target is not known. Authors of the study amplified TCR beta CDR3 regions from RNA transcripts. The TCR CDR3 first-round RT-PCR relied on the HTBI primer set. TCRdb independently ran MiXCR on the multiplex PCR reads; one entry per CDR3 protein. The data contain roughly 510,000 distinct CDR3 sequences, less than 25% of them singletons. Germline V gives CDR1 SGHRS, CDR2 YFSETQ. This CDR3 is built from 14 residues. V dropped 4 bases and J dropped 4 bases, with 15 bases sitting between them. Sequenced sample: blood. The TCR comes from a young man with Graves' hyperthyroidism. The chain joins TRBV5-1 to TRBJ2-7, with TRBD2 as a possible D gene (6 bases). CDR3 protein: CASSDAGSQYEQYF. The CDR3 nucleotides are TGCGCCAGCAGCGACGCGGGATCACAATACGAGCAGTACTTC. The whole variable domain, remainder taken from reference TRBV5-1 and TRBJ2-7, is KAGVTQTPRYLIKTRGQQVTLSCSPISGHRSVSWYQQTPGQGLQFLFEYFSETQRNKGNFPGRFSGRQFSNSRSEMNVSTLELGDSALYLCASSDAGSQYEQYFGPGTRLTVT.